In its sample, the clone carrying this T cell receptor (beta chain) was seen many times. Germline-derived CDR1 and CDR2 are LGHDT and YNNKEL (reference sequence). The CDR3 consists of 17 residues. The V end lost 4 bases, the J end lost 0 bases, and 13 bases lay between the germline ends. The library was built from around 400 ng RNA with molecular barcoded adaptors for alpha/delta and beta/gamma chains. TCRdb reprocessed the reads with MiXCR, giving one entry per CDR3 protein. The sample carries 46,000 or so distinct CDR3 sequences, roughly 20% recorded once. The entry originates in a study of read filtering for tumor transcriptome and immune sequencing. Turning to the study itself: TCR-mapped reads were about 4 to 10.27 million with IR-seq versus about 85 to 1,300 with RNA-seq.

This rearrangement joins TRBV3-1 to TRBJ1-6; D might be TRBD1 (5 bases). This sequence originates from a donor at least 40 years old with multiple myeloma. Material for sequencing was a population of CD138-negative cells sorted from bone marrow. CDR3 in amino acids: CASSRTRRGSYNSPLHF. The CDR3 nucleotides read TGTGCCAGCAGCCGGACCCGGAGGGGCTCCTATAATTCACCCCTCCACTTT. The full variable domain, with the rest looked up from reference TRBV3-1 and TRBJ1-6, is DTAVSQTPKYLVTQMGNDKSIKCEQNLGHDTMYWYKQDSKKFLKIMFSYNNKELIINETVPNRFSPKSPDKAHLNLHINSLELGDSAVYFCASSRTRRGSYNSPLHFGNGTRLTVT.